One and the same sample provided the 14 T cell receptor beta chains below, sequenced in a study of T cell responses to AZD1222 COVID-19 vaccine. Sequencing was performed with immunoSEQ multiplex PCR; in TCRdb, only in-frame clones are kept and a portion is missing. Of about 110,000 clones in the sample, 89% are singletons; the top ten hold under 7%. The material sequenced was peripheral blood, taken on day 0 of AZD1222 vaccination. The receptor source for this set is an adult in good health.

The CDR3 loop reads CASSYPPGPPNEKLFF. Here the CDR3 DNA reads TGTGCCAGCAGTTATCCTCCGGGTCCCCCGAATGAAAAACTGTTTTTT. The chain employs TRBV27 and TRBJ1-4; unclear D gene. The germline gives CDR1 MNHEY, CDR2 SMNVEV (reference sequence). Trimming pared 4 bases from V and 5 bases from J, leaving 17 bases between. The CDR3 loop spans 16 amino acids.

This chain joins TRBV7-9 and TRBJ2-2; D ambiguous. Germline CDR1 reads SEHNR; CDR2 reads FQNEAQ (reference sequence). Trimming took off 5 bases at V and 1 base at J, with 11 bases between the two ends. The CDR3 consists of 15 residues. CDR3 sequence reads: CASSPTDKNTGELFF. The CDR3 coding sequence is TGTGCCAGCAGCCCGACCGACAAGAACACCGGGGAGCTGTTTTTT.

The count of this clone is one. The CDR3 nucleotides are TGTGCCAGCAGCTTAAACCCCGGACAGAACACCGGGGAGCTGTTTTTT. Encoded protein: CASSLNPGQNTGELFF. The chain combines TRBV7-3 with TRBJ2-2; D possibly corresponds to TRBD1 (5 bases). The V end was cut by 1 base, the J end by 1 base, with 10 bases between. Germline assignment: CDR1 SGHTA and CDR2 FQGTGA. The CDR3 has 16 amino acids. The variable domain in full, completed from reference TRBV7-3 and TRBJ2-2, reads GAGVSQTPSNKVTEKGKYVELRCDPISGHTALYWYRQSLGQGPEFLIYFQGTGAADDSGLPNDRFFAVRPEGSVSTLKIQRTERGDSAVYLCASSLNPGQNTGELFFGEGSRLTVL.

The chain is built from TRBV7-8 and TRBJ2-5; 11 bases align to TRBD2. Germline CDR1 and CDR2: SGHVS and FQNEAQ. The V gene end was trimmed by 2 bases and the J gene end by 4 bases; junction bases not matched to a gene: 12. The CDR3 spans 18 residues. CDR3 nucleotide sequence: TGTGCCAGCAGCTTATCCTCCTTAGCGGGAGGGGGGCGAGAGACCCAGTACTTC. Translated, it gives CASSLSSLAGGGRETQYF.

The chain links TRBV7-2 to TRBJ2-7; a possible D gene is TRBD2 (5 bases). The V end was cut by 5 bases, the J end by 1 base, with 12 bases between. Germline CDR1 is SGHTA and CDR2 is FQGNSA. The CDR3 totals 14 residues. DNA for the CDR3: TGTGCCAGCAGCACTACTAGAATATCCTACGAGCAGTACTTC. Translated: CASSTTRISYEQYF.

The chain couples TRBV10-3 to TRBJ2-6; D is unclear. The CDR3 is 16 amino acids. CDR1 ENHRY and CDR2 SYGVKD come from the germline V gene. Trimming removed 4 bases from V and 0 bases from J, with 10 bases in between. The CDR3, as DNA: TGTGCCATCAGTGGATCAGGCTTCTCTGGGGCCAACGTCCTGACTTTC. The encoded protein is CAISGSGFSGANVLTF.

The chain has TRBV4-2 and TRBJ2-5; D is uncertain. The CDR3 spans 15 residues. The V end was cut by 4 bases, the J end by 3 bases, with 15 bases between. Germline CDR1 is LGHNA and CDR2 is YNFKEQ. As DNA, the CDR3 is TGTGCCAGCAGCCCCCAGAGAGGAAGCAAAGAGACCCAGTACTTC. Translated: CASSPQRGSKETQYF.

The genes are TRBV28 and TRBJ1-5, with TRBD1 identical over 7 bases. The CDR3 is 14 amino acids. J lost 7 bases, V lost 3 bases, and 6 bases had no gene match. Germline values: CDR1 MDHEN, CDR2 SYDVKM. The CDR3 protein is CASSFQGGWQPQHF. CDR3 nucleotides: TGTGCCAGCAGTTTCCAAGGGGGCTGGCAGCCCCAGCATTTT.

The CDR3 reads CASSIGQSKAFF. The CDR3 nucleotides read TGTGCCAGTAGTATCGGGCAATCTAAAGCTTTCTTT. This chain uses TRBV19 with TRBJ1-1, with unresolved D. Germline V gene sequence: CDR1 LNHDA, CDR2 SQIVND (reference sequence). V lost 3 bases and J 9 bases, leaving 11 bases between the germline ends. This CDR3 spans 12 amino acids.

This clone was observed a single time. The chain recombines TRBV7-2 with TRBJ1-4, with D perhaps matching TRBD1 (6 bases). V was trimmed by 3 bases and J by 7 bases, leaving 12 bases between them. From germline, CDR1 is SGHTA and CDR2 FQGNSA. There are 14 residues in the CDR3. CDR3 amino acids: CASSFQGTGEKLFF. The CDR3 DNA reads TGTGCCAGCAGCTTTCAGGGGACGGGTGAAAAACTGTTTTTT.

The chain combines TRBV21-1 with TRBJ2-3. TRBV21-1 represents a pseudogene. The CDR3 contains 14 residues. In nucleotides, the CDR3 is TGTGCCAGCAGCCAGGGGAGGAGTACAGATACGCAGTATTTT. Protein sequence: CASSQGRSTDTQYF.

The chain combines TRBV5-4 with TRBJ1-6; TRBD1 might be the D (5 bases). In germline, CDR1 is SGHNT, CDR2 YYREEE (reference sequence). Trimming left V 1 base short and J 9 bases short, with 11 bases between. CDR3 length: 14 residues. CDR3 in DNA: TGTGCCAGCAGCTTGAGACAGTCTACTTCACCCCTCCACTTT. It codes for CASSLRQSTSPLHF.

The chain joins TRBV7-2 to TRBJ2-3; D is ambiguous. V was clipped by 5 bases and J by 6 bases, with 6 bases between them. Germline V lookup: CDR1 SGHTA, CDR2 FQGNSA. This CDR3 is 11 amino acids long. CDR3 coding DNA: TGTGCCAGCAGCCCCCGGGATACGCAGTATTTT. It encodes CASSPRDTQYF. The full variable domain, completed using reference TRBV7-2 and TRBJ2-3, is GAGVSQSPSNKVTEKGKDVELRCDPISGHTALYWYRQSLGQGLEFLIYFQGNSAPDKSGLPSDRFSAERTGGSVSTLTIQRTQQEDSAVYLCASSPRDTQYFGPGTRLTVL.

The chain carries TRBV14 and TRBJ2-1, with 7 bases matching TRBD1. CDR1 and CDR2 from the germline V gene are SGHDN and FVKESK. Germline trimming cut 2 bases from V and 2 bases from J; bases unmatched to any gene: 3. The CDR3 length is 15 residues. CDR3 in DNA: TGTGCCAGCAGCCAACGACAGGGAGCCTACAATGAGCAGTTCTTC. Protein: CASSQRQGAYNEQFF.